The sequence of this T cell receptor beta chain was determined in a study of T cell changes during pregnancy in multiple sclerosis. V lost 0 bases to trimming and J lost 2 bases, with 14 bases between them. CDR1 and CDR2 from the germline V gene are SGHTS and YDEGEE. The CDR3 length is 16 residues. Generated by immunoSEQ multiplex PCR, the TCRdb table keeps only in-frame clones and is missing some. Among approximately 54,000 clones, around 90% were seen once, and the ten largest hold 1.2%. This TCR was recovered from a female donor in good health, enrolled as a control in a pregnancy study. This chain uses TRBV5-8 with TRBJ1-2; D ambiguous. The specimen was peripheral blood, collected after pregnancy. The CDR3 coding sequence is TGTGCCAGCAGCTTGGACCTCGGGGATCGGAACTATGGCTACACCTTC. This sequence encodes CASSLDLGDRNYGYTF. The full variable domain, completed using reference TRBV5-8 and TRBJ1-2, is EAGVTQSPTHLIKTRGQQATLRCSPISGHTSVYWYQQALGLGLQFLLWYDEGEERNRGNFPPRFSGRQFPNYSSELNVNALELEDSALYLCASSLDLGDRNYGYTFGSGTRLTVV.